Sequencing of this T cell receptor (beta chain) was carried out in a study of radiotherapy plus CTLA-4 blockade in lung cancer. Whole-study results and caveats: Expansion in blood of tumor-derived TCR clones was seen after radiotherapy plus ipilimumab.

Notes on this clone: The antigen is undetermined.

Assay used: immunoSEQ multiplex PCR; TCRdb lists only in-frame clones, some missing. The data show roughly 110,000 clones, over 65% seen once. This TCR was sampled from a human donor with non-small cell lung cancer that progressed on radiotherapy plus ipilimumab. Some clones in this sample may be carry-over from other donors' samples. The input for sequencing was peripheral blood, taken from a patient treated with radiotherapy plus ipilimumab.

The CDR3 loop is CASSQEAAGAAVDTQYF. DNA of the CDR3: TGCGCCAGCAGCCAAGAAGCGGCGGGGGCCGCCGTAGATACGCAGTATTTT. This chain connects TRBV4-1 to TRBJ2-3, with D tentatively TRBD2 (7 bases). CDR1 and CDR2 (germline): MGHRA, YSYEKL. CDR3 length: 17 amino acids. Deletions cut 0 bases from V and 5 bases from J, with 18 bases between.